These 2 T cell receptor beta chains came from one sample sequenced in a study of shared clonotypes between healthy human individuals. This table comes from immunoSEQ multiplex PCR, and its TCRdb copy is limited to in-frame clones, with some not included. The repertoire consists of nearly 750,000 clones, with 72% occurring once and the leading ten covering more than 1.5%. Specimen: memory CD4+ T cells sorted from blood. Regarding subset: CD45RA-negative fraction. These receptors were obtained from a woman aged 25 to 45 in good health.

The chain links TRBV27 to TRBJ1-1; the D gene is possibly TRBD1 (6 bases). There are 17 residues in the CDR3. Germline CDR1 and CDR2: MNHEY and SMNVEV (reference sequence). Trimming took off 2 bases at V and 0 bases at J, with 16 bases between the two ends. The CDR3 is CASSLKRGRDMNTEAFF. The CDR3 DNA follows: TGTGCCAGCAGTTTAAAGAGGGGCAGGGACATGAACACTGAAGCTTTCTTT.

The rearrangement links TRBV19 to TRBJ1-2, with D possibly being TRBD1 (5 bases). V was cut by 5 bases and J by 8 bases, with 21 bases left in between. The CDR3 is 15 amino acids. CDR1 is LNHDA, CDR2 SQIVND, per germline (reference sequence). CDR3 region: CASSPTLGTRAGYTF. DNA for the CDR3: TGTGCCAGTAGTCCCACGCTAGGGACGCGGGCCGGCTACACCTTC. Using reference TRBV19 and TRBJ1-2 for the parts outside the CDR3, the full variable domain is DGGITQSPKYLFRKEGQNVTLSCEQNLNHDAMYWYRQDPGQGLRLIYYSQIVNDFQKGDIAEGYSVSREKKESFPLTVTSAQKNPTAFYLCASSPTLGTRAGYTFGSGTRLTVV.